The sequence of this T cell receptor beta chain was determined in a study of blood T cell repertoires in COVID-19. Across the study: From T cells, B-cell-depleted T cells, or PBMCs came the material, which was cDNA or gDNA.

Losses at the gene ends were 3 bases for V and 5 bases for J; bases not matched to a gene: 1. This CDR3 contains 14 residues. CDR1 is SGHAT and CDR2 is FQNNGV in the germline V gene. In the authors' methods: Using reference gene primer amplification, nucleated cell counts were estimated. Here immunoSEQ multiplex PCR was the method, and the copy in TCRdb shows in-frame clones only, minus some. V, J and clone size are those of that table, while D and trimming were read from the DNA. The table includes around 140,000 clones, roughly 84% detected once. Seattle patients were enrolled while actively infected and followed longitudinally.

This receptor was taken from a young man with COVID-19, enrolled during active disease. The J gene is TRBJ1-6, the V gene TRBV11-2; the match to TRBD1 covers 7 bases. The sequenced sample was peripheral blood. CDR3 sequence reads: CASSLGQNNSPLHF. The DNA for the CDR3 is TGTGCCAGCAGCTTGGGACAGAATAATTCACCCCTCCACTTT.